This section outlines one T cell receptor (beta chain) sequence together with its context. These data originate in a study of blood T cell repertoires in COVID-19. TCRdb keeps only in-frame clones here, not all; method: immunoSEQ multiplex PCR. The table includes a few hundred thousand clones, approximately 86% detected once. V was clipped by 8 bases and J by 3 bases; unmatched bases: 12. CDR1 is MDHEN and CDR2 is SYDVKM in the germline V gene. The CDR3 is made up of 15 amino acids. The TCR was taken from a human donor in a cohort sampled during active COVID-19. The chain has TRBV28 and TRBJ1-2; 7 nucleotides agree with TRBD1. The sample comprised peripheral blood. The DNA of the CDR3 is TGTGCCAGCCAGGGGGTGGGGGAATTCGACTATGGCTACACCTTC. Its translation is CASQGVGEFDYGYTF.